What follows are 32 T cell receptor beta chains derived from one specimen sequenced in a study of T-cell memory formation after mild COVID-19. From the 5' RACE reads, TCRdb called clonotypes with MiXCR, one entry per CDR3 protein. The sample contains 150,000 to 200,000 distinct CDR3 sequences, 11% of which appear only once. Sequenced input: PBMCs or a T cell subset sorted from them (not recorded which). Receptors were obtained from a man in his late teens or twenties who had mild COVID-19 (a few samples of this study predate the infection). Cell type and time point are not known.

The chain combines TRBV4-3 with TRBJ2-3; D unclear. V gave up 0 bases and J gave up 4 bases, with 8 bases separating them. CDR1 and CDR2 from the germline V gene are LGHNA and YSLEER. This CDR3 has 14 residues. CDR3 nucleotides: TGCGCCAGCAGCCAAGATCGGTGGTCAGATACGCAGTATTTT. Its protein is CASSQDRWSDTQYF.

This clonotype was found a few times. The chain is built from TRBV6-6 and TRBJ2-4, with 7 nucleotides matching TRBD1. The trim removed 5 bases at V and 8 bases at J, leaving 3 bases unmatched. Looked up from germline, CDR1 is MNHNY and CDR2 is SVGAGI (reference sequence). CDR3 size: 12 residues. CDR3 region: CASSPDRDIQYF. The CDR3 region has the DNA TGTGCCAGCAGTCCAGACAGGGACATTCAGTACTTC.

This clonotype has at least ten counts. CDR3 amino acids: CASSLGGDIDTQYF. CDR3 DNA sequence: TGTGCCAGCAGCCTCGGTGGGGACATAGATACGCAGTATTTT. The rearrangement uses TRBV27 and TRBJ2-3; tentatively, D is TRBD1 (6 bases). V lost 6 bases, J lost 5 bases, and 15 bases lay in between. This CDR3 is built from 14 residues. CDR1 and CDR2 (germline): MNHEY, SMNVEV (reference sequence).

The chain couples TRBV9 to TRBJ2-3; D possibly corresponds to TRBD2 (6 bases). V was shortened by 4 bases and J by 4 bases, with 19 bases between the two germline ends. The germline V gene has CDR1 SGDLS and CDR2 YYNGEE. The CDR3 consists of 16 residues. The CDR3 DNA reads as TGTGCCAGCAGCCCCCATGGGGGGATGGGGTCAGATACGCAGTATTTT. Protein: CASSPHGGMGSDTQYF.

With regard to this clonotype: It is unclear where the CDR3 begins or ends on the DNA, so no DNA is shown, and the CDR3 is as TCRdb lists it. The chain has TRBV12-3 or TRBV12-4 and TRBJ1-4; the table's D call TRBD1 went unverified against the DNA. The CDR3 is 15 amino acids in total, end residues counted. Here the CDR3 reads CASSRTGFSKKTVFF.

This clonotype was detected a few times. CDR3 sequence: CASSQDRSRGLAKNIQYF. CDR3 nucleotide sequence: TGTGCCAGCAGCCAAGATAGGAGTAGGGGGCTAGCCAAAAACATTCAGTACTTC. The gene calls are TRBV4-2 and TRBJ2-4; 7 bases map to TRBD1. The CDR3 spans 18 residues. The trim removed 0 bases at V and 0 bases at J, leaving 8 bases unmatched. The germline gives CDR1 LGHNA, CDR2 YNFKEQ.

This clonotype was counted a few times. This chain links TRBV29-1 with TRBJ2-2; tentatively, D is TRBD1 (6 bases). Trimming removed 2 bases from V and 6 bases from J, with 13 bases in between. The V gene's germline CDR1 is SQVTM and CDR2 ANQGSEA. This CDR3 region has 14 residues. The CDR3 DNA is TGCAGCGTTGAAAGGACAGACGCGTCCGGGGAGCTGTTTTTT. Protein: CSVERTDASGELFF.

At least ten counts were recorded for this clonotype. The rearrangement links TRBV5-1 to TRBJ2-7, with D tentatively TRBD2 (6 bases). Germline V CDR1 and CDR2: SGHRS, YFSETQ. This CDR3 contains 14 residues. Trimming cost V 7 bases and J 5 bases, with 19 bases left between them. CDR3 DNA: TGCGCCAGCTCCCAAGCCCGCAGGGAGGACGAGCAGTACTTC. This codes for CASSQARREDEQYF. Full variable domain (rest looked up from reference TRBV5-1 and TRBJ2-7): KAGVTQTPRYLIKTRGQQVTLSCSPISGHRSVSWYQQTPGQGLQFLFEYFSETQRNKGNFPGRFSGRQFSNSRSEMNVSTLELGDSALYLCASSQARREDEQYFGPGTRLTVT.

The table lists this clonotype with a few counts. The rearrangement links TRBV4-2 to TRBJ2-3, with TRBD2 matching over 10 bases. This CDR3 has 18 amino acids. The germline gives CDR1 LGHNA, CDR2 YNFKEQ. V was clipped by 0 bases and J by 5 bases; unmatched bases: 11. This CDR3 reads CASSQDPASGGRRDTQYF. The CDR3 DNA is TGTGCCAGCAGCCAAGATCCGGCTAGCGGGGGAAGGAGAGATACGCAGTATTTT.

This clonotype has ten or more counts. This rearrangement joins TRBV5-1 to TRBJ1-1; a possible D gene is TRBD1 (6 bases). Germline V gene sequence: CDR1 SGHRS, CDR2 YFSETQ. Trimming left V 4 bases short and J 0 bases short, with 10 bases between. The CDR3 has 14 residues. DNA of the CDR3: TGCGCCAGCAGCCTAGGACAGATGAACACTGAAGCTTTCTTT. Amino acid sequence: CASSLGQMNTEAFF.

This rearrangement joins TRBV7-2 to TRBJ2-1; D is uncertain. Trimming removed 0 bases at V and 8 bases at J, with 8 bases between. The CDR3 contains 13 residues. Per germline, CDR1 SGHTA and CDR2 FQGNSA. This CDR3 is CASSLAGFHEQFF. CDR3 nucleotide sequence: TGTGCCAGCAGCTTAGCAGGGTTCCATGAGCAGTTCTTC. Combining the CDR3 with reference TRBV7-2 and TRBJ2-1 gives the whole variable domain GAGVSQSPSNKVTEKGKDVELRCDPISGHTALYWYRQSLGQGLEFLIYFQGNSAPDKSGLPSDRFSAERTGGSVSTLTIQRTQQEDSAVYLCASSLAGFHEQFFGPGTRLTVL.

This clonotype has only a few counts. The chain links TRBV29-1 to TRBJ2-3; TRBD1 matches 8 bases. V shed 6 bases and J 1 base; nucleotides not matched to a gene: 3. The CDR3 is made up of 13 amino acids. CDR1 and CDR2 from the germline V gene are SQVTM and ANQGSEA. CDR3 amino acids: CSVAGGRTDTQYF. The CDR3 region has the DNA TGCAGCGTCGCAGGGGGCCGCACAGATACGCAGTATTTT.

This clonotype occurred many times. The chain uses TRBV5-1 and TRBJ2-1; TRBD2 matches 8 bases. J was trimmed by 8 bases and V by 5 bases; bases with no gene match: 6. Germline V gene data show CDR1 as SGHRS and CDR2 as YFSETQ. CDR3 length: 13 amino acids. The CDR3 DNA follows: TGCGCCAGCAGACGGGGGGGCCGGGATGAGCAGTTCTTC. It yields the protein CASRRGGRDEQFF.

This clonotype was recorded many times. CDR3 region: CASSYGSGGSTYEQYV. The CDR3 coding sequence is TGTGCCAGCAGTTACGGTAGCGGGGGGTCCACCTACGAGCAGTACGTC. The chain is built from TRBV6-6 and TRBJ2-7; 10 nucleotides align to TRBD2. This CDR3 has 16 amino acids. The trim removed 2 bases at V and 2 bases at J, leaving 6 bases unmatched. Per the germline V gene, CDR1 is MNHNY and CDR2 is SVGAGI (reference sequence).

This clonotype showed up just a few times. This sequence joins TRBV29-1 and TRBJ2-3; D possibly matches TRBD1 or TRBD2 (5 bases each). This CDR3 contains 14 residues. Trimming shortened V by 4 bases and J by 0 bases, and 11 bases separated the two germline ends. Germline V gene data show CDR1 as SQVTM and CDR2 as ANQGSEA. Here the CDR3 DNA reads TGCAGCGTTGTAGGGTGGGGGAGCACAGATACGCAGTATTTT. This gives the protein CSVVGWGSTDTQYF.

The chain joins TRBV12-3 or TRBV12-4 to TRBJ2-7; TRBD1 aligns across 7 bases. The CDR3 runs 12 residues. Losses at the gene ends were 6 bases for V and 4 bases for J; bases not matched to a gene: 3. In nucleotides, the CDR3 is TGTGCCAGCAGGGCACAGGGGTACGAGCAGTACTTC. As protein: CASRAQGYEQYF.

The chain joins TRBV7-3 to TRBJ2-3; 8 nucleotides agree with TRBD1. J was trimmed by 4 bases and V by 4 bases; bases with no gene match: 4. There are 14 residues in the CDR3. Per the germline V gene, CDR1 is SGHTA and CDR2 is FQGTGA. The CDR3 loop reads CASSSGQGPDTQYF. The DNA for the CDR3 is TGTGCCAGCAGCTCAGGACAGGGCCCAGATACGCAGTATTTT.

The chain links TRBV20-1 to TRBJ2-7; D unclear. Germline loops: CDR1 DFQATT, CDR2 SNEGSKA (reference sequence). The CDR3 runs to 14 residues. V dropped 1 base and J dropped 5 bases, with 15 bases sitting between them. The CDR3: CSARAPTTANEQYV. In nucleotides, the CDR3 is TGCAGTGCTAGAGCCCCGACAACGGCCAACGAGCAGTACGTC.

This clonotype occurred many times. This rearrangement joins TRBV5-1 to TRBJ2-1; D is unresolved. CDR3 length: 12 residues. Germline V gene sequence: CDR1 SGHRS, CDR2 YFSETQ. V was clipped by 7 bases and J by 6 bases, with 11 bases between them. The CDR3 spells CASGTYGNEQFF. DNA of the CDR3: TGCGCCAGCGGCACTTATGGCAATGAGCAGTTCTTC.

The chain uses TRBV9 and TRBJ2-1; TRBD1 might be the D (6 bases). The germline V gene has CDR1 SGDLS and CDR2 YYNGEE. V was trimmed by 0 bases and J by 6 bases, leaving 19 bases between them. The CDR3 sequence is 17 residues long. The CDR3 sequence is CASSVGVGAGEGNEQFF. The CDR3 DNA follows: TGTGCCAGCAGCGTAGGTGTTGGGGCAGGGGAAGGCAATGAGCAGTTCTTC.

The table lists this clonotype with a count of one. CDR3: CASSRNTGARNEKLFF. CDR3 DNA: TGTGCCAGCAGCCGAAATACAGGGGCACGTAATGAAAAACTGTTTTTT. The chain joins TRBV5-6 to TRBJ1-4; 7 bases agree with TRBD1. Unmatched junction bases numbered 10, after V lost 4 bases and J lost 4 bases. Germline lookup yields CDR1 SGHDT and CDR2 YYEEEE. The CDR3 is 16 amino acids.

The chain recombines TRBV5-1 with TRBJ2-1; 9 bases agree with TRBD1. Germline V gene data show CDR1 as SGHRS and CDR2 as YFSETQ. Germline trimming cut 0 bases from V and 7 bases from J; bases unmatched to any gene: 11. This CDR3 has 17 residues. This CDR3 is CASSLVWDREMSNEQFF. The CDR3 region has the DNA TGCGCCAGCAGCTTGGTATGGGACAGGGAGATGAGTAATGAGCAGTTCTTC. Full variable domain (remainder filled in from reference TRBV5-1 and TRBJ2-1): KAGVTQTPRYLIKTRGQQVTLSCSPISGHRSVSWYQQTPGQGLQFLFEYFSETQRNKGNFPGRFSGRQFSNSRSEMNVSTLELGDSALYLCASSLVWDREMSNEQFFGPGTRLTVL.

Comments on this clonotype: This may be a read error: a much more frequent sequence differs by one nucleotide. The CDR3 end shows no conserved phenylalanine or tryptophan, and so a read error is likely. The rearrangement uses TRBV7-9 and TRBJ2-7; D might be TRBD1 (5 bases). The CDR3 extends over 15 amino acids. The germline V and J ends were trimmed by 1 base and 3 bases, with 13 bases remaining between them. CDR1 and CDR2 from the germline V gene are SEHNR and FQNEAQ (reference sequence). The CDR3 protein is CASSLEAGRRYEQYL. The CDR3 DNA sequence: TGTGCCAGCAGCTTAGAGGCAGGGCGACGCTACGAGCAGTACTTA.

This clonotype was counted a few times. The chain combines TRBV4-1 with TRBJ1-4; the D is unclear. The V end was cut by 2 bases, the J end by 2 bases, with 12 bases between. The CDR3 has 16 residues. Germline values: CDR1 MGHRA, CDR2 YSYEKL. CDR3 DNA sequence: TGCGCCAGCAGCCAACCGGTGGGAAGCACTAATGAAAAACTGTTTTTT. Encoded protein: CASSQPVGSTNEKLFF.

CDR3 in DNA: TGTGCCATCAGTGACCCTAGGGGGACCCAGTACTTC. Residues: CAISDPRGTQYF. The chain combines TRBV10-3 with TRBJ2-5, with a tentative D call TRBD1 (5 bases). Trimming pared 3 bases from V and 7 bases from J, leaving 9 bases between. The CDR3 is 12 residues long. Germline lookup yields CDR1 ENHRY and CDR2 SYGVKD.

This clonotype appeared many times. V is TRBV7-6 and J is TRBJ2-5, with no clear D. This CDR3 contains 12 residues. The germline CDR1 and CDR2 sequences are SGHVS and FNYEAQ. Trimming took off 5 bases at V and 5 bases at J, with 9 bases between the two ends. The CDR3 spells CASSPIEETQYF. In DNA form, the CDR3 reads TGTGCCAGCAGCCCCATTGAGGAGACCCAGTACTTC.

The V and J genes are TRBV7-2 and TRBJ2-1; 14 bases match TRBD2. Germline V gives CDR1 SGHTA, CDR2 FQGNSA. This CDR3 has 14 amino acids. With V trimmed by 1 base and J by 13 bases, 3 bases remained unmatched. DNA of the CDR3: TGTGCCAGCAGCTTAGTAGGGACTAGCGGGAGTCAGTTCTTC. Its translation: CASSLVGTSGSQFF.

This clonotype was counted between two and nine times. The V and J genes are TRBV10-3 and TRBJ2-1; 10 bases map to TRBD2. Germline V gene data show CDR1 as ENHRY and CDR2 as SYGVKD. The CDR3 is 13 amino acids. The V gene end was trimmed by 8 bases and the J gene end by 7 bases; junction bases not matched to a gene: 5. This chain's CDR3 is CAIDTAGGNEQFF. In DNA form, the CDR3 reads TGTGCCATCGATACAGCGGGGGGGAATGAGCAGTTCTTC.

This clonotype was detected only a few times. The V call is TRBV10-3, the J call TRBJ1-4; TRBD1 might be the D (5 bases). CDR1 is ENHRY and CDR2 is SYGVKD in the germline V gene. The CDR3 is 18 amino acids. V was trimmed by 10 bases and J by 7 bases, leaving 31 bases between them. The CDR3 is CATRNGRRDGGDGEKLFF. DNA for the CDR3: TGTGCCACCCGAAACGGGCGCCGGGACGGAGGGGACGGTGAAAAACTGTTTTTT.

V is TRBV6-2 or TRBV6-3 and J is TRBJ2-1; 11 positions agree with TRBD2. Per the germline V gene, CDR1 is MNHEY and CDR2 is SVGEGT. V lost 4 bases to trimming and J lost 9 bases; unmatched junction nucleotides: 8. This CDR3 region has 15 residues. The CDR3 nucleotides are TGTGCCAGCAGTTCACTAGCGGGGGCGGGGAGTGAGCAGTTCTTC. Residues: CASSSLAGAGSEQFF.

This clonotype was found many times. The chain links TRBV7-2 to TRBJ2-1; D may be TRBD1 (5 bases). The CDR3 length is 13 residues. The germline V gene has CDR1 SGHTA and CDR2 FQGNSA. Trimming shortened V by 3 bases and J by 6 bases, and 9 bases separated the two germline ends. CDR3 sequence reads: CASSLLQANEQFF. CDR3 DNA: TGTGCCAGCAGCTTGTTACAGGCCAATGAGCAGTTCTTC.

The table lists this clonotype with many counts. This chain connects TRBV6-2 or TRBV6-3 to TRBJ2-3, with a weak D call TRBD1 (6 bases). The CDR3 spans 15 residues. V was cut by 6 bases and J by 2 bases, with 15 bases left in between. Germline CDR1 MNHEY, CDR2 SVGEGT. The CDR3: CASRDLRGPTDTQYF. The CDR3, as DNA: TGTGCCAGCAGGGACCTCAGGGGACCCACAGATACGCAGTATTTT.